This T cell receptor beta chain comes out of a study of response to subunit inactivated influenza vaccine. General observations from the study: Every seasonal influenza vaccination brings in few new T cells, the authors suggested.

Worth noting for this clonotype: Antigen specificity is unknown.

MiXCR, applied by TCRdb to the RT-PCR reads, yields one record per CDR3 protein. This sample yields hundreds of thousands of distinct CDR3 sequences, of which 10% to 15% are seen a single time; roughly 10% belongs to the top ten. The V and J ends lost 4 bases and 3 bases, in that order; junction bases with no gene match: 7. CDR1 and CDR2 (germline): LGHDT, YNNKEL (reference sequence). The CDR3 runs to 16 residues. This clonotype originated in a man between 50 and 59 years old who received an inactivated influenza vaccine. The chain combines TRBV3-1 with TRBJ2-3, with 10 bases matching TRBD2. Sequences were derived from PBMCs from blood, sampled on the day of vaccination. The CDR3 loop reads CASSLGLAEGTDTQYF. In DNA form, the CDR3 reads TGTGCCAGCAGCCTCGGACTAGCGGAAGGGACAGATACGCAGTATTTT.